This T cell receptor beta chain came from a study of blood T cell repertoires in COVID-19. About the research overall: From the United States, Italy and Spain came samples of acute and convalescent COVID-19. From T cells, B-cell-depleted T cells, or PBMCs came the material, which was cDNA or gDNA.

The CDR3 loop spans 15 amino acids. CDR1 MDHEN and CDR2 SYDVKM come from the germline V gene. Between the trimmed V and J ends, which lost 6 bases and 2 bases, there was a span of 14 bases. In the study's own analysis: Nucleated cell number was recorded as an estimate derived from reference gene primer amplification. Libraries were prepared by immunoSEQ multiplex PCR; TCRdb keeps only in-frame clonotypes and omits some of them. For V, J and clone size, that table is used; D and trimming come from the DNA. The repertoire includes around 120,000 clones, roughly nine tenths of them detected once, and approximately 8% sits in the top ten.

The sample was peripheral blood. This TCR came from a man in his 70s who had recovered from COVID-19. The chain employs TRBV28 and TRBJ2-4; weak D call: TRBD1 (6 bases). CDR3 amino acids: CASRAEQGTKNIQYF. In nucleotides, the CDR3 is TGTGCCAGCAGGGCAGAACAGGGAACCAAAAACATTCAGTACTTC.